Listed below are T cell receptor beta chains from one sample, sequenced in a study of CD8 T cells in Susac syndrome. Each CDR3 protein gets one entry after TCRdb re-called the immunoSEQ multiplex PCR reads with MiXCR. The table lists around 130,000 distinct CDR3 sequences, 94% of them singletons. The specimen was CD4+ T cells from PBMCs. These receptors were taken from a human donor in good health. CDR3s include the opening cysteine and the closing phenylalanine or tryptophan. D genes are given only for firm matches. Size is stated for part of the rows, as once, few or many counts, or as a class when the clone is expanded.

d_call,v_call,j_call,clone_size,cdr3_aa,cdr3_nt
NA,TRBV6-5,TRBJ2-7,NA,CASSYSQRTYEQYF,TGTGCCAGCAGTTACTCTCAGAGGACCTACGAGCAGTACTTC
TRBD1,TRBV19,TRBJ2-1,NA,CASRETGTDRPPIF,TGTGCCAGTAGGGAAACCGGGACAGACCGTCCCCCGATCTTC
TRBD2,TRBV30,TRBJ2-7,few,CAWSTSGRGYGIEQYF,TGTGCCTGGAGTACTAGCGGGAGGGGATATGGGATCGAGCAGTACTTC
TRBD2,TRBV20-1,TRBJ2-7,NA,CSARGLGLDEQYF,TGCAGTGCTCGGGGACTAGGGTTAGACGAGCAGTACTTC
TRBD1,TRBV5-4,TRBJ2-7,once,CASSFQGQARYEQYF,TGTGCCAGCAGCTTCCAAGGACAGGCTCGGTACGAGCAGTACTTC
TRBD2,TRBV12-3/TRBV12-4,TRBJ2-1,NA,CASSPTSGGSYNEQFF,TGTGCCAGCAGTCCGACTAGCGGGGGGTCCTACAATGAGCAGTTCTTC
TRBD2,TRBV6-5,TRBJ2-1,NA,CASTPRAHGGAEQFF,TGTGCCAGCACCCCAAGGGCCCACGGGGGGGCTGAGCAGTTCTTC
NA,TRBV18,TRBJ1-3,once,CASSPTQGEGSGNTIYF,TGTGCCAGCTCACCCACACAGGGCGAGGGGTCTGGAAACACCATATATTTT
NA,TRBV20-1,TRBJ1-1,NA,CVGWQGMNTEAFF,TGCGTAGGGTGGCAGGGGATGAACACTGAAGCTTTCTTT
NA,TRBV6-1,TRBJ2-2,NA,CASSEGSRGTGELFF,TGTGCCAGCAGTGAAGGGTCCAGGGGCACCGGGGAGCTGTTTTTT
TRBD2,TRBV7-2,TRBJ2-3,once,CASSLVPAGGTDTQYF,TGTGCCAGCAGCTTAGTTCCTGCGGGAGGCACAGATACGCAGTATTTT
NA,TRBV2,TRBJ1-2,NA,CASRPPGADYGYTF,TGTGCCAGCAGACCTCCGGGGGCAGACTATGGCTACACCTTC
NA,TRBV20-1,TRBJ2-1,NA,CSARKGYNEQFF,TGCAGTGCTAGAAAAGGTTACAATGAGCAGTTCTTC
TRBD1,TRBV11-2,TRBJ2-1,once,CASSSGVSGGEQFF,TGTGCCAGCAGTTCCGGGGTGTCAGGGGGTGAGCAGTTCTTC
TRBD2,TRBV29-1,TRBJ2-5,NA,CSVGERRDYNF,TGCAGCGTTGGGGAACGCCGGGACTACAACTTC
TRBD1,TRBV29-1,TRBJ2-5,NA,CSVDPTGNYQETQYF,TGCAGCGTTGACCCGACAGGGAACTACCAAGAGACCCAGTACTTC
TRBD1,TRBV30,TRBJ1-1,NA,CAWSTKGQGDTEAFF,TGTGCCTGGAGTACAAAAGGACAGGGTGACACTGAAGCTTTCTTT
NA,TRBV20-1,TRBJ1-2,NA,CSAGTLAGGYYGYTF,TGCAGTGCTGGGACCCTAGCGGGGGGATACTATGGCTACACCTTC
NA,TRBV25-1,TRBJ1-1,once,CASSVDGVRKAFF,TGTGCCAGCAGTGTCGACGGAGTAAGAAAAGCTTTCTTT
NA,TRBV29-1,TRBJ2-4,NA,CSVVEILAKNIQYF,TGCAGCGTTGTCGAGATCTTAGCCAAAAACATTCAGTACTTC
NA,TRBV19,TRBJ1-2,NA,CASRTTGTYGYTF,TGTGCCAGTAGAACAACAGGAACCTATGGCTACACCTTC
NA,TRBV19,TRBJ1-1,NA,CASSDTLRLGTEAFF,TGTGCCAGTAGTGACACGCTCAGGCTAGGCACTGAAGCTTTCTTT
NA,TRBV27,TRBJ2-7,NA,CASREGGDYEQYF,TGTGCCAGCCGGGAAGGGGGTGATTACGAGCAGTACTTC
NA,TRBV6-6,TRBJ2-4,NA,CASSYWGMGGVDIQYF,TGTGCCAGCAGTTACTGGGGGATGGGGGGAGTAGACATTCAGTACTTC
TRBD1,TRBV6-5,TRBJ1-4,once,CASSTGQVHEKLFF,TGTGCCAGCAGTACCGGACAGGTTCATGAAAAACTGTTTTTT
NA,TRBV3-1,TRBJ2-3,NA,CASSQPTGSELYTQYF,TGTGCCAGCAGCCAGCCTACCGGGAGCGAACTTTATACGCAGTATTTT
NA,TRBV21-1,TRBJ2-3,NA,CASGLLAGFTDTQYF,TGTGCCAGCGGCCTACTAGCGGGGTTCACAGATACGCAGTATTTT